A selection of T cell receptor beta chains follows, all from one sample in a study of post-analysis software for immune sequencing data. MiXCR, run by TCRdb on the PCR reads, gives a single entry per CDR3 protein. The table lists 350,000 to 450,000 distinct CDR3 sequences, over 30% of them singletons. The source material was blood. The receptors derive from a girl aged 2 to 9 with multiple sclerosis. CDR3s include the opening cysteine and the closing phenylalanine or tryptophan. D genes are given only for firm matches. Clone size appears in some rows only: once, few, many, or a class for an expanded clone.

len: 15; j_gene: TRBJ2-7; v_gene: TRBV20-1; abundance: NA; d_gene: NA; CDR3nt: TGCAGTGCTGGAGAAGTTTCTGGTCTTCACTACGAGCAGTACTTC; CDR3aa: CSAGEVSGLHYEQYF
len: 15; j_gene: TRBJ2-7; v_gene: TRBV3-1; abundance: NA; d_gene: NA; CDR3nt: TGTGCCAGCAGCCAAGACCGTAGACTACCCAATGAGCAGTACTTC; CDR3aa: CASSQDRRLPNEQYF
len: 14; j_gene: TRBJ2-1; v_gene: TRBV10-3; abundance: NA; d_gene: TRBD2; CDR3nt: TGTGCCATCGGGGGAGGGAGTCCCAACAATGAGCAGTTCTTC; CDR3aa: CAIGGGSPNNEQFF
len: 15; j_gene: TRBJ1-6; v_gene: TRBV5-5; abundance: NA; d_gene: TRBD1; CDR3nt: TGTGCCAGCAGCTTCGACAGGGATCCTAATTCACCCCTCCACTTT; CDR3aa: CASSFDRDPNSPLHF
len: 11; j_gene: TRBJ2-7; v_gene: TRBV20-1; abundance: NA; d_gene: NA; CDR3nt: TGCAGTGCTAGTCTCCGGGGCGAGCAGTACTTC; CDR3aa: CSASLRGEQYF
len: 14; j_gene: TRBJ2-7; v_gene: TRBV6-6; abundance: NA; d_gene: NA; CDR3nt: TGTGCCAGCCGGTCGGAAGGGAGTAGGTACGAGCAGTACTTC; CDR3aa: CASRSEGSRYEQYF
len: 16; j_gene: TRBJ1-6; v_gene: TRBV5-1; abundance: NA; d_gene: NA; CDR3nt: TGCGCCAGCAGCTTGAGTCCGGGCAGAGATAATTCACCCCTCCACTTT; CDR3aa: CASSLSPGRDNSPLHF
len: 13; j_gene: TRBJ2-5; v_gene: TRBV29-1; abundance: NA; d_gene: NA; CDR3nt: TGCAGCGTTAAAGCGGGGACACAAGAGACCCAGTACTTC; CDR3aa: CSVKAGTQETQYF
len: 14; j_gene: TRBJ1-1; v_gene: TRBV7-9; abundance: NA; d_gene: NA; CDR3nt: TGTGCCAGCAGCCCCTCGGGGGGTGGCACTGAAGCTTTCTTT; CDR3aa: CASSPSGGGTEAFF
len: 12; j_gene: TRBJ2-7; v_gene: TRBV29-1; abundance: NA; d_gene: NA; CDR3nt: TGCAGCGTCAGGACGGAAACCTACGAGCAGTACTTC; CDR3aa: CSVRTETYEQYF
len: 15; j_gene: TRBJ2-3; v_gene: TRBV2; abundance: NA; d_gene: NA; CDR3nt: TGTGCCAGCAGCCAAGAGCAGTTTAGCACAGATACGCAGTATTTT; CDR3aa: CASSQEQFSTDTQYF
len: 14; j_gene: TRBJ2-3; v_gene: TRBV2; abundance: NA; d_gene: NA; CDR3nt: TGTGCCAGCATAACTGAGTGGGGCACAGATACGCAGTATTTT; CDR3aa: CASITEWGTDTQYF
len: 14; j_gene: TRBJ2-3; v_gene: TRBV20-1; abundance: few; d_gene: NA; CDR3nt: TGCAGTGCTCCCAGGTCATCGGGGACAGATACGCAGTATTTT; CDR3aa: CSAPRSSGTDTQYF